This T cell receptor beta chain was profiled in a study of T cell responses to AZD1222 COVID-19 vaccine. Study-wide points: Mostly white British, mostly female donors; authors suggested clonal diversity may be underestimated. Vaccine-associated CD4 TCRs ranged over spike, dominating at 160-218 and 743-854.

The V gene lost 3 bases and the J gene lost 3 bases, with 10 bases spanning the gap. CDR1 is DFQATT, CDR2 SNEGSKA, per germline (reference sequence). The CDR3 runs to 13 residues. Regarding this clone: No antigen is known for it.

Produced via immunoSEQ multiplex PCR; TCRdb's table is partial and in-frame only. The sample contains tens of thousands of clones, 81% of which appear only once. The J gene is TRBJ2-3, the V gene TRBV20-1, with D perhaps matching TRBD2 (6 bases). This receptor was identified in an adult who received the AZD1222 COVID-19 vaccine. This material consisted of peripheral blood, taken 28 days after the second AZD1222 dose. The CDR3 sequence: CSASMAGTDTQYF. The CDR3 DNA reads TGCAGTGCTAGTATGGCGGGAACAGATACGCAGTATTTT.